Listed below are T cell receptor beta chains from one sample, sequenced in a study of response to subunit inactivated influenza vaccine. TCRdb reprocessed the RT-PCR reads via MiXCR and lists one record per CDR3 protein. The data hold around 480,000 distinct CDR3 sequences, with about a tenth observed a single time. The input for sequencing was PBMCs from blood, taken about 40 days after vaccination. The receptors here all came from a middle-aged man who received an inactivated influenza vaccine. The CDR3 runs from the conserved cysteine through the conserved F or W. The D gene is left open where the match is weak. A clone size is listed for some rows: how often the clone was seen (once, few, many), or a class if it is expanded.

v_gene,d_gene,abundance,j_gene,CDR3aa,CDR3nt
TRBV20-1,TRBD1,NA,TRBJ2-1,CSAQDRGRHNEQFF,TGCAGTGCTCAAGACAGGGGGCGGCACAATGAGCAGTTCTTC
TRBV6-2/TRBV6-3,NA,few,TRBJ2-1,CASSPATSPLYEQFF,TGTGCCAGCAGTCCCGCGACTAGTCCCCTCTACGAGCAGTTCTTC
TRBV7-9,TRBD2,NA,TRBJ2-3,CASSDGLAGGLTDTQYF,TGTGCCAGCAGCGACGGACTAGCGGGGGGGCTAACAGATACGCAGTATTTT
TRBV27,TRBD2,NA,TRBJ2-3,CASSPRLALGRGTDTQYF,TGTGCCAGCAGTCCTCGGTTAGCCCTCGGGAGGGGCACAGATACGCAGTATTTT
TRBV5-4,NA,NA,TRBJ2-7,CASSFQGPPYEQYF,TGTGCCAGCAGCTTCCAGGGGCCACCCTACGAGCAGTACTTC
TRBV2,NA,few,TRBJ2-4,CASKGGRDIQYF,TGTGCCAGCAAGGGAGGTCGGGACATTCAGTACTTC
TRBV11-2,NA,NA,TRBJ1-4,CASSSGNTPNEKLFF,TGTGCCAGCAGCTCAGGGAATACCCCTAATGAAAAACTGTTTTTT
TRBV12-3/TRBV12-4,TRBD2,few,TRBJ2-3,CASSQRGTSTDTQYF,TGTGCCAGCAGCCAGCGGGGGACTAGCACAGATACGCAGTATTTT
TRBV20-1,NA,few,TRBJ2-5,CSARDNRAWETQYF,TGCAGTGCTAGAGATAACAGGGCCTGGGAGACCCAGTACTTC
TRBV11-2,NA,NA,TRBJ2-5,CASSLRWLAAKETQYF,TGTGCCAGCAGCCTACGCTGGTTGGCCGCAAAAGAGACCCAGTACTTC
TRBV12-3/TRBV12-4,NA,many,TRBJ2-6,CASSLISGANVLTF,TGTGCCAGCAGTTTGATTTCTGGGGCCAACGTCCTGACTTTC
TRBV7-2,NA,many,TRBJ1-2,CASSFGGHYGYTF,TGTGCCAGCAGCTTTGGAGGACACTATGGCTACACCTTC
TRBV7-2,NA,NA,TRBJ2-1,CASSLKTGHNEQFF,TGTGCCAGCAGCTTAAAAACAGGGCACAATGAGCAGTTCTTC
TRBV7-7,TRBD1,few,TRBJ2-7,CASRTCRGISYEQYF,TGTGCTAGCAGGACCTGCAGGGGGATCTCCTACGAGCAGTACTTC
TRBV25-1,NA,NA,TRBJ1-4,CASRDTTNEKLFF,TGTGCCAGCAGGGACACAACTAATGAAAAACTGTTTTTT
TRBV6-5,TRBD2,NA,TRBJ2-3,CASSYTGAGTTDTQYF,TGTGCCAGCAGTTACACAGGAGCGGGAACCACAGATACGCAGTATTTT
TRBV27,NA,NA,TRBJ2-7,CASSPFGRMDGEQYF,TGTGCCAGCAGTCCGTTCGGGAGAATGGATGGCGAGCAGTACTTC
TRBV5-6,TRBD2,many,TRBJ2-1,CASMETSLYNEQFF,TGTGCCAGCATGGAGACTAGCTTGTACAATGAGCAGTTCTTC
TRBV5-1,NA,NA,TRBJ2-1,CASSSGLALPYNEQFF,TGCGCCAGCAGCTCCGGGCTAGCGTTGCCCTACAATGAGCAGTTCTTC
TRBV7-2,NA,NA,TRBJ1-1,CASSLNRQLEAFF,TGTGCCAGCAGCTTGAACAGACAACTTGAAGCTTTCTTT
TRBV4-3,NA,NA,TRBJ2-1,CASSPGARKGNEQFF,TGCGCCAGCAGCCCCGGGGCGCGGAAGGGAAATGAGCAGTTCTTC
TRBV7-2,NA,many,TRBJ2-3,CASSPLGGDTQYF,TGTGCCAGCAGCCCCTTGGGGGGCGATACGCAGTATTTT
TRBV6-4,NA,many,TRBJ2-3,CASSENRNPTDTQYF,TGTGCCAGCAGTGAAAACAGAAACCCCACAGATACGCAGTATTTT
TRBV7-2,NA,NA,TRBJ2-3,CASSFWPGSADTQYF,TGTGCCAGCAGCTTTTGGCCAGGGAGTGCGGATACGCAGTATTTT
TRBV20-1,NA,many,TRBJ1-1,CSARRGGNEAFF,TGCAGTGCTAGAAGGGGGGGTAATGAAGCTTTCTTT
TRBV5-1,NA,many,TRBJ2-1,CASSLTSTNEQFF,TGCGCCAGCAGCTTAACTAGCACCAATGAGCAGTTCTTC